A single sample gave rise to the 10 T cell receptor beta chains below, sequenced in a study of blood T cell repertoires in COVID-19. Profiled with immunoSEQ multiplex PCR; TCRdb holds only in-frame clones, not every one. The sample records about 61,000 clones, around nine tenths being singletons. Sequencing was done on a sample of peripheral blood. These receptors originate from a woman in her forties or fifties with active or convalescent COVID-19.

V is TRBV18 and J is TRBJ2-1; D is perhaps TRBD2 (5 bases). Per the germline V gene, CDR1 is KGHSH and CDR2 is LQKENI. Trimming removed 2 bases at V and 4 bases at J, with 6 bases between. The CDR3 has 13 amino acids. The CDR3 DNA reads TGTGCCAGCTCACCAGACTATTACAATGAGCAGTTCTTC. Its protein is CASSPDYYNEQFF.

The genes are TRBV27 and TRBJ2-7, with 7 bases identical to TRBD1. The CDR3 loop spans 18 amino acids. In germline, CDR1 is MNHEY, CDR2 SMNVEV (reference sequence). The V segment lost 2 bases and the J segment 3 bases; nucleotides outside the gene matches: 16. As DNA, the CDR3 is TGTGCCAGCAGTTTACTTCCCATTAGGGAAGGGACAGTCTACGAGCAGTACTTC. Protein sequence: CASSLLPIREGTVYEQYF.

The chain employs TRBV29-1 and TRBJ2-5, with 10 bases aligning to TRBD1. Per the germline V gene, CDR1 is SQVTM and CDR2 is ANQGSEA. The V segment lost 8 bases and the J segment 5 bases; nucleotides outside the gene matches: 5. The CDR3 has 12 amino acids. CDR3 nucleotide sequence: TGCAGCTCTACGGGACAGGGGGAGACCCAGTACTTC. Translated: CSSTGQGETQYF.

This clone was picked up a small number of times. CDR3 amino acids: CASTRGAGHEQYF. The CDR3, as DNA: TGTGCCAGCACCAGGGGGGCTGGGCACGAGCAGTACTTC. This chain uses TRBV12-3 or TRBV12-4 with TRBJ2-7; TRBD1 is a possible D gene (7 bases). The CDR3 length is 13 residues. Trimming stripped 7 bases from V and 5 bases from J, with 15 bases between.

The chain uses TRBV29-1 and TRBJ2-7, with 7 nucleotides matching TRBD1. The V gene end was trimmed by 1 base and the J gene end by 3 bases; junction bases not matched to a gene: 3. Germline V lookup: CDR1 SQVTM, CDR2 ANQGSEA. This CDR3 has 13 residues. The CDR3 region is CSVEGQGFYEQYF. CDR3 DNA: TGCAGCGTTGAAGGACAGGGATTCTACGAGCAGTACTTC.

CDR3 loop: CASSWTGGYYGYTF. CDR3 sequence (DNA): TGTGCCAGCAGCTGGACAGGGGGCTACTATGGCTACACCTTC. The V gene is TRBV5-5, the J gene TRBJ1-2, with TRBD1 matching over 11 bases. Germline CDR1 SGHKS, CDR2 YYEKEE (reference sequence). Germline trimming cut 3 bases from V and 3 bases from J; bases unmatched to any gene: 1. The CDR3 is made up of 14 amino acids.

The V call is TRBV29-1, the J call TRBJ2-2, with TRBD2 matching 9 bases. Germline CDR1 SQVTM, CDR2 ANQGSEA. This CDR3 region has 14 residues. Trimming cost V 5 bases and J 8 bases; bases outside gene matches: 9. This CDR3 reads CSVSGGRARGELFF. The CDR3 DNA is TGCAGCGTTTCGGGCGGGAGGGCCAGAGGGGAGCTGTTTTTT.

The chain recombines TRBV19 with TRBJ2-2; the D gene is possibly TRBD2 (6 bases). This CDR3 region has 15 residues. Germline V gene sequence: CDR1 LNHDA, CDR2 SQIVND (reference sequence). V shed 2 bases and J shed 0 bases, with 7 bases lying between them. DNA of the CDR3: TGTGCCAGTAGTATAACGGGAGCGAACACCGGGGAGCTGTTTTTT. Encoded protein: CASSITGANTGELFF.

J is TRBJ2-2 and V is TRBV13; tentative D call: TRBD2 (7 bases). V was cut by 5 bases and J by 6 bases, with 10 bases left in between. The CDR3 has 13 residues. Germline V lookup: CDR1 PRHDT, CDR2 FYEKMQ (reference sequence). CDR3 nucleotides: TGTGCCAGCAGCCCGCGGGGGCCCGGGGAGCTGTTTTTT. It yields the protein CASSPRGPGELFF.

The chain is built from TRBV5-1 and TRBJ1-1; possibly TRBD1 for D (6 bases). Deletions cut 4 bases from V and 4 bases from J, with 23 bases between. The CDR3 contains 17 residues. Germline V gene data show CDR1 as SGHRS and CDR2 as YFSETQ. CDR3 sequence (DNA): TGCGCCAGCAGCCCCGGTCCGACAGGCACCCCCCCCACTGAAGCTTTCTTT. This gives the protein CASSPGPTGTPPTEAFF.